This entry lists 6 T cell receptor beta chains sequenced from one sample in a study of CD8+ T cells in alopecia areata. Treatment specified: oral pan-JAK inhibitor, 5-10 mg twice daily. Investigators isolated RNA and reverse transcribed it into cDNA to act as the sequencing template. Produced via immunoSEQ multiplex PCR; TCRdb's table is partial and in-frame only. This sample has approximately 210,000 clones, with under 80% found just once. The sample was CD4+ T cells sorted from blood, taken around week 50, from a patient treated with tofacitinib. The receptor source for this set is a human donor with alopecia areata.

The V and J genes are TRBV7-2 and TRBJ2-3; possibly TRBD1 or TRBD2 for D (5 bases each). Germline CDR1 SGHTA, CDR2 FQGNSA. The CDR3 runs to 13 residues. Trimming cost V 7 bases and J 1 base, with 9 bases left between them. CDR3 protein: CASTLGGTDTQYF. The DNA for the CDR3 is TGTGCCAGCACCCTGGGGGGCACAGATACGCAGTATTTT.

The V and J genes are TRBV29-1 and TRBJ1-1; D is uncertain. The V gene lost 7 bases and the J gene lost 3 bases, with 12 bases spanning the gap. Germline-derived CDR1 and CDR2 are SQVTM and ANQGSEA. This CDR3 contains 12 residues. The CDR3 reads CSARERYTEAFF. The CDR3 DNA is TGCAGCGCACGGGAGCGGTACACTGAAGCTTTCTTT.

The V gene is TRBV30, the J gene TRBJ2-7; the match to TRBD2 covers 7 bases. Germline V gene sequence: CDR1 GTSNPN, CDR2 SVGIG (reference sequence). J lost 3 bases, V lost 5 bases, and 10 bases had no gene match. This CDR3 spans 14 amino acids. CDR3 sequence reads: CAWGFGGSIYEQYF. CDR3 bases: TGTGCCTGGGGATTCGGGGGGTCCATCTACGAGCAGTACTTC.

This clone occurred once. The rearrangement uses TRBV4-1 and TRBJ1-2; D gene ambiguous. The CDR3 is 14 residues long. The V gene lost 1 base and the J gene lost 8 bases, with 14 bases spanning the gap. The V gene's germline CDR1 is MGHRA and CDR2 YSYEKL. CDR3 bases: TGCGCCAGCAGCCAAGTATGGAATTTGAAAGGCTACACCTTC. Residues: CASSQVWNLKGYTF.

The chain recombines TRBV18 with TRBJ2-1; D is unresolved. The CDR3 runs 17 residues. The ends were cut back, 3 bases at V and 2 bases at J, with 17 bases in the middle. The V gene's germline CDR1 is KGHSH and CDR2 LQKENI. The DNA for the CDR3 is TGTGCCAGCTCACCCATCATGGGTGGCGGTACCTACAATGAGCAGTTCTTC. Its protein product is CASSPIMGGGTYNEQFF.

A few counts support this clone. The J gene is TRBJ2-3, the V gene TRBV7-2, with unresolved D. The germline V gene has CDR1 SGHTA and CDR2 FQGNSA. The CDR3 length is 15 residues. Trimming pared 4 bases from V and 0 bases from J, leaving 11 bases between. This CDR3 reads CASSSDPTSTDTQYF. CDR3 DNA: TGTGCCAGCAGCTCGGACCCTACTAGCACAGATACGCAGTATTTT.